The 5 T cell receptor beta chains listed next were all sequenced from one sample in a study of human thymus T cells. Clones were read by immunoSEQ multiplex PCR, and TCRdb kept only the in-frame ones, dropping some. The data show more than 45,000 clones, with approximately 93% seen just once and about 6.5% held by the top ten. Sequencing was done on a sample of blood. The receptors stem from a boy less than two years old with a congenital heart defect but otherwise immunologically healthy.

CDR3 sequence: CASSSLGIAKNIQYF. The CDR3 bases are TGTGCCAGCAGCTCCCTCGGGATAGCCAAAAACATTCAGTACTTC. The chain links TRBV7-3 to TRBJ2-4, with D tentatively TRBD2 (5 bases). Per germline, CDR1 SGHTA and CDR2 FQGTGA. With 4 bases removed from V and 0 bases from J, the gap between germline ends came to 10 bases. This CDR3 spans 15 amino acids.

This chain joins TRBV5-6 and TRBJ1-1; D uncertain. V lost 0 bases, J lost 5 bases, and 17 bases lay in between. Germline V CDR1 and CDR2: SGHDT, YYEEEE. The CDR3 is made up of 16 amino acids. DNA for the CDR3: TGTGCCAGCAGCTTGGGTATTCGTGACCTTGGGACTGAAGCTTTCTTT. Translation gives CASSLGIRDLGTEAFF. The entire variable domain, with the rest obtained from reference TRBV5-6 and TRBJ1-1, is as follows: DAGVTQSPTHLIKTRGQQVTLRCSPKSGHDTVSWYQQALGQGPQFIFQYYEEEERQRGNFPDRFSGHQFPNYSSELNVNALLLGDSALYLCASSLGIRDLGTEAFFGQGTRLTVV.

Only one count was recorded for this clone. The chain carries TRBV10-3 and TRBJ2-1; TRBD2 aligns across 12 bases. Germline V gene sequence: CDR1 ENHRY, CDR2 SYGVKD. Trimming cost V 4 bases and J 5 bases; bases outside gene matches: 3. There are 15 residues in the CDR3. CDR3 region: CAISGSSGRDNEQFF. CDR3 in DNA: TGTGCCATCAGTGGTTCTAGCGGGAGGGACAATGAGCAGTTCTTC.

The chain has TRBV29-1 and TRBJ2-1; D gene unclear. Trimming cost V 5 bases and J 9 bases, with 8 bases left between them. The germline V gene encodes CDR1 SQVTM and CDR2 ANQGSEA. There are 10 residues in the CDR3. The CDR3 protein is CSVQTVEQFF. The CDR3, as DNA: TGCAGCGTTCAGACTGTTGAGCAGTTCTTC.

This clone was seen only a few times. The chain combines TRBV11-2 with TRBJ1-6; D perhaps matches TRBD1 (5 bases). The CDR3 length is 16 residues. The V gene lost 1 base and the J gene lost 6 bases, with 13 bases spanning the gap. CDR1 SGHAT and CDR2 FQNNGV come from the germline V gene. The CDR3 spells CASSLVGAHGNSPLHF. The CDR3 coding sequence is TGTGCCAGCAGCTTAGTTGGGGCACACGGTAATTCACCCCTCCACTTT.